A single count supports the clone carrying this T cell receptor (beta chain). Its antigen is unidentified. V was cut by 6 bases and J by 2 bases, with 8 bases left in between. This CDR3 spans 12 amino acids. Germline lookup yields CDR1 KGHSH and CDR2 LQKENI. The data were produced by immunoSEQ multiplex PCR, yet TCRdb's version contains in-frame clones alone and is incomplete. The sample holds 35,000 to 40,000 clones, around 82% seen once. Autoimmune disease history or systemic immunosuppression meant exclusion. Blood draws occurred at baseline, cycle 4 day 1, and cycle 7 day 1. The data belong to a study of OX40 agonist ivuxolimab in advanced cancers. Study summary: Previous treatment with anti-PD-1, anti-PD-L1 or anti-CTLA-4 therapy was allowed; 40% had received some. Findings of the study overall: The study observed clonal expansion of CD4+ and CD8+ blood T cells by week 6 at 0.1 to 3.0 mg/kg.

The chain recombines TRBV18 with TRBJ2-7; D is uncertain. Sequenced material: CD4+ or CD8+ T cells sorted from blood, taken in a trial of the OX40 agonist ivuxolimab. The clonotype was recovered from an adult with an advanced solid tumor such as melanoma, head and neck, liver or kidney cancer. CDR3: CASSLAAYEQYF. In nucleotides, the CDR3 is TGTGCCAGCTCTTTAGCCGCCTACGAGCAGTACTTC.